Each of the 18 T cell receptor beta chains below was sequenced from the same sample in a study of shared clonotypes between healthy human individuals. Libraries were prepared by immunoSEQ multiplex PCR; TCRdb keeps only in-frame clonotypes and omits some of them. The profile shows 170,000 or so clones, 66% of them singletons. The sample taken for sequencing was memory CD4+ T cells sorted from blood. Noted subset: CD45RA-negative fraction. These receptor sequences come from a man aged 25-45 years in good health.

This chain joins TRBV7-2 and TRBJ2-1; D may be TRBD1 (6 bases). Looked up from germline, CDR1 is SGHTA and CDR2 is FQGNSA. The V and J ends lost 6 bases and 8 bases respectively, with 20 bases between them. The CDR3 is 15 amino acids. The CDR3: CASSPGARVRDEQFF. DNA for the CDR3: TGTGCCAGCAGTCCAGGGGCTAGAGTTCGCGATGAGCAGTTCTTC.

This clone rates as medium-sized. The chain joins TRBV5-1 to TRBJ1-1, with a weak D call TRBD1 (5 bases). CDR3 length: 15 residues. Germline V lookup: CDR1 SGHRS, CDR2 YFSETQ. Trimming removed 2 bases from V and 1 base from J, with 12 bases in between. In nucleotides, the CDR3 is TGCGCCAGCAGCTTTAGGGGCAGGACGAACACTGAAGCTTTCTTT. It is translated as CASSFRGRTNTEAFF.

The rearrangement joins TRBV6-6 to TRBJ2-2; D gene uncertain. The CDR3 extends over 13 amino acids. CDR1 is MNHNY and CDR2 is SVGAGI in the germline V gene (reference sequence). V was cut by 6 bases and J by 1 base, with 6 bases left in between. The CDR3 is CASSSGNTGELFF. The CDR3 nucleotides read TGTGCCAGCAGCTCCGGGAACACCGGGGAGCTGTTTTTT.

This clone has at least ten counts. V gene TRBV27 combines with J gene TRBJ1-2, with 7 positions matching TRBD1. With 6 bases clipped from V and 0 bases from J, the junction kept 7 bases outside the gene matches. Germline loops: CDR1 MNHEY, CDR2 SMNVEV (reference sequence). The CDR3 covers 15 residues. The CDR3 spells CASRGDSQANYGYTF. Written as DNA, the CDR3 is TGTGCCAGCAGGGGGGACAGCCAAGCTAACTATGGCTACACCTTC.

This clone turned up a few times. V is TRBV6-5 and J is TRBJ2-7; TRBD1 matches at 7 bases. The V segment lost 8 bases and the J segment 6 bases; nucleotides outside the gene matches: 7. The V gene's germline CDR1 is MNHEY and CDR2 SVGAGI. The CDR3 is made up of 12 amino acids. The CDR3 loop reads CASSTGVSEQYF. The CDR3 DNA reads as TGTGCCAGCTCCACAGGGGTTAGCGAGCAGTACTTC.

A few counts support this clone. The rearrangement joins TRBV5-1 to TRBJ2-1, with TRBD1 matching over 7 bases. J gave up 1 base and V 7 bases, and 5 bases lay outside the gene matches. Germline values: CDR1 SGHRS, CDR2 YFSETQ. This CDR3 comprises 14 residues. In DNA form, the CDR3 reads TGCGCCAGCTGGCCGGGACAGTCCTACAATGAGCAGTTCTTC. This translates into CASWPGQSYNEQFF.

The table lists this clone with many counts. This chain links TRBV5-1 with TRBJ2-5; the match to TRBD1 covers 9 bases. Unmatched junction bases numbered 3, after V lost 4 bases and J lost 5 bases. The CDR3 is 13 residues long. Germline assignment: CDR1 SGHRS and CDR2 YFSETQ. CDR3 DNA: TGCGCCAGCAGCGGGGGGACAGGGGAGACCCAGTACTTC. Translating it yields CASSGGTGETQYF.

This clone was seen a single time. The chain uses TRBV19 and TRBJ1-5; D is perhaps TRBD1 (6 bases). The CDR3 is 18 residues long. The V end was cut by 0 bases, the J end by 3 bases, with 18 bases between. CDR1 is LNHDA and CDR2 is SQIVND in the germline V gene (reference sequence). The CDR3 DNA sequence: TGTGCCAGTAGTATAGACCCCCGACAGGTGGGTTACAATCAGCCCCAGCATTTT. Protein: CASSIDPRQVGYNQPQHF.

This rearrangement joins TRBV5-1 to TRBJ2-6, with 8 bases fitting TRBD1. V trimming: 2 bases; J trimming: 2 bases; junction bases outside the gene matches: 15. The CDR3 consists of 20 residues. CDR1 is SGHRS and CDR2 is YFSETQ in the germline V gene. The CDR3 sequence: CASSLAPQGVWATGANVLTF. The CDR3 bases are TGCGCCAGCAGCTTAGCTCCACAGGGGGTCTGGGCGACTGGGGCCAACGTCCTGACTTTC.

This clone was counted a few times. This chain uses TRBV5-1 with TRBJ2-1, with 9 bases fitting TRBD2. CDR3 size: 14 residues. J was trimmed by 12 bases and V by 0 bases; bases with no gene match: 7. CDR1 SGHRS and CDR2 YFSETQ come from the germline V gene. The CDR3 DNA reads TGCGCCAGCAGCTTGGACCCGGGACTAGCAATGCAGTTCTTC. Residues: CASSLDPGLAMQFF.

The gene calls are TRBV27 and TRBJ2-7; weak D call: TRBD2 (6 bases). Germline CDR1 is MNHEY and CDR2 is SMNVEV (reference sequence). The length of the CDR3 is 16 residues. V was cut by 5 bases and J by 1 base, with 18 bases left in between. The CDR3 region has the DNA TGTGCCAGCAGTGAACTCTCTGGAGGGGCGTCCTACGAGCAGTACTTC. Translated, it gives CASSELSGGASYEQYF.

The V call is TRBV5-4, the J call TRBJ2-3, with 8 bases identical to TRBD2. Trimming took 3 bases from V and 0 from J; bases not matched to a gene: 3. Germline values: CDR1 SGHNT, CDR2 YYREEE (reference sequence). The CDR3 sequence is 15 residues long. CDR3 bases: TGTGCCAGCAGCTCGCCTAGCGGGAGCACAGATACGCAGTATTTT. It codes for CASSSPSGSTDTQYF.

V is TRBV7-2 and J is TRBJ2-1; 10 nucleotides line up with TRBD2. CDR3 size: 15 residues. After removal of 5 bases from V and 7 bases from J, the junction contained 8 bases not matched to a gene. CDR1 is SGHTA, CDR2 FQGNSA, per germline. The chain's CDR3 is CASSHWTSGKNEQFF. The DNA for the CDR3 is TGTGCCAGCAGCCATTGGACTAGCGGTAAGAATGAGCAGTTCTTC.

The gene calls are TRBV29-1 and TRBJ2-5, with TRBD1 identical over 8 bases. V lost 0 bases and J lost 4; bases outside the gene matches: 7. Germline CDR1 is SQVTM and CDR2 is ANQGSEA. This CDR3 spans 15 amino acids. The CDR3: CSVEDTGQVLETQYF. The CDR3, as DNA: TGCAGCGTTGAAGATACGGGACAGGTACTAGAGACCCAGTACTTC. Combining the CDR3 with reference TRBV29-1 and TRBJ2-5 gives the whole variable domain SAVISQKPSRDICQRGTSLTIQCQVDSQVTMMFWYRQQPGQSLTLIATANQGSEATYESGFVIDKFPISRPNLTFSTLTVSNMSPEDSSIYLCSVEDTGQVLETQYFGPGTRLLVL.

The chain links TRBV28 to TRBJ2-1, with 9 bases fitting TRBD2. The length of the CDR3 is 16 residues. The ends lost 5 bases at V and 7 bases at J; junction bases unmatched: 12. Germline CDR1 and CDR2: MDHEN and SYDVKM. CDR3 loop: CASSGAIAGVSNEQFF. In DNA form, the CDR3 reads TGTGCCAGCAGTGGGGCAATAGCGGGAGTCTCGAATGAGCAGTTCTTC.

In regard to this clone: This CDR3 is also generated by other DNA sequences in the sample. The chain employs TRBV9 and TRBJ1-5; D unclear. Germline lookup yields CDR1 SGDLS and CDR2 YYNGEE. The CDR3 length is 13 residues. Trimming shortened V by 0 bases and J by 4 bases, and 5 bases separated the two germline ends. This CDR3 reads CASSVGENQPQHF. CDR3 bases: TGTGCCAGCAGCGTAGGAGAAAATCAGCCCCAGCATTTT.

This clone occurred many times. The chain combines TRBV5-1 with TRBJ2-2; no firm D call. Germline CDR1 reads SGHRS; CDR2 reads YFSETQ. Trimming cost V 0 bases and J 1 base, with 7 bases left between them. The CDR3 runs 15 residues. CDR3 region: CASSLAGGNTGELFF. CDR3 in DNA: TGCGCCAGCAGCTTGGCGGGTGGGAACACCGGGGAGCTGTTTTTT.

CDR3 sequence: CASSVDGQGRETQYF. In nucleotides, the CDR3 is TGTGCCAGCAGCGTAGACGGGCAGGGGCGGGAGACCCAGTACTTC. This chain joins TRBV9 and TRBJ2-5; D possibly corresponds to TRBD1 (6 bases). Germline V gene sequence: CDR1 SGDLS, CDR2 YYNGEE. V lost 0 bases and J 5 bases, leaving 14 bases between the germline ends. There are 15 residues in the CDR3.